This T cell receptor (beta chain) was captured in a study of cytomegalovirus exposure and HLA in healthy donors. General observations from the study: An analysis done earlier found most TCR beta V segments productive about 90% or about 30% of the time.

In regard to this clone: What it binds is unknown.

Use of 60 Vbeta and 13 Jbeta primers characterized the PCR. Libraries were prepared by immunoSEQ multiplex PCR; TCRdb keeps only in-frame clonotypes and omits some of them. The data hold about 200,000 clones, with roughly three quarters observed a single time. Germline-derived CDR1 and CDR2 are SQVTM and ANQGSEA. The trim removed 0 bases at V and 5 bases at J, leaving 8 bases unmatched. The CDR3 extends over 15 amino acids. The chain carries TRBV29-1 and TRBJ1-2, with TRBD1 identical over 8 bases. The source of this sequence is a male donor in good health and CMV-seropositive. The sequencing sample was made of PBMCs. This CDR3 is CSVEDTGTGPYGYTF. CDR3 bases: TGCAGCGTTGAAGATACCGGGACAGGTCCTTATGGCTACACCTTC.